This TCR beta chain was captured by sequencing in a study of blood T cell repertoires in COVID-19. Study-level information: The samples span acute and convalescent COVID-19 from the United States, Italy and Spain.

The V gene's germline CDR1 is SGDLS and CDR2 YYNGEE. The CDR3 is made up of 15 amino acids. V lost 3 bases, J lost 2 bases, and 3 bases stayed unmatched. Here immunoSEQ multiplex PCR was the method, and the copy in TCRdb shows in-frame clones only, minus some. The data contain 30,000 or so clones, about 90% of them singletons. The sequence derives from a woman aged 40 to 50 with active or convalescent COVID-19. Sequenced input: peripheral blood. The chain combines TRBV9 with TRBJ2-7; 12 bases align to TRBD2. CDR3 sequence: CASSGGLAGPYEQYF. Written as DNA, the CDR3 is TGTGCCAGCAGCGGCGGACTAGCGGGGCCCTACGAGCAGTACTTC.